The present T cell receptor beta chain was sequenced within a study of T cell responses to AZD1222 COVID-19 vaccine. About the study: Second-dose schedules of about 4 or about 12 weeks were combined.

Study-wide findings and caveats: Sampled repertoires all dated from after the peak T cell response. Recipients of two AZD1222 doses showed rising Spike-specific TCR breadth and depth. Females outnumbered males among donors, who were mostly white British; clonal diversity was possibly underestimated.

The length of the CDR3 is 17 residues. J gave up 4 bases and V 3 bases, and 8 bases lay outside the gene matches. Germline V CDR1 and CDR2: SGHRS, YFSETQ. Assay: immunoSEQ multiplex PCR; the TCRdb copy retains only in-frame clones and omits some. The data contain some 54,000 clones, roughly 85% of them singletons. Comment on this clone: Antigen unknown.

This chain uses TRBV5-1 with TRBJ1-4; 11 nucleotides line up with TRBD1. The source was peripheral blood, collected on day 0 of AZD1222 vaccination. This sequence was found in an adult in good health. This CDR3 is CASSYRGQGEYNEKLFF. The CDR3 DNA sequence: TGCGCCAGCAGCTACCGGGGACAGGGGGAGTATAATGAAAAACTGTTTTTT. Variable domain in full (rest from reference TRBV5-1 and TRBJ1-4): KAGVTQTPRYLIKTRGQQVTLSCSPISGHRSVSWYQQTPGQGLQFLFEYFSETQRNKGNFPGRFSGRQFSNSRSEMNVSTLELGDSALYLCASSYRGQGEYNEKLFFGSGTQLSVL.